This T cell receptor (beta chain) comes out of a study of T cell responses to AZD1222 COVID-19 vaccine. Study-wide points: Targeting of unmutated variant regions was reportedly seen in nearly half of spike-specific TCRs.

The CDR3 has 16 amino acids. Germline V gives CDR1 LGHNA, CDR2 YSLEER. Trimming cost V 0 bases and J 6 bases, with 17 bases left between them. This clone was counted between two and nine times. The antigen is not known. TCRdb's table, derived via immunoSEQ multiplex PCR, lists solely in-frame clones and lacks some. The sample comprises 100,000 to 150,000 clones, roughly nine tenths of which are singletons, and 6.3% rests with the top ten. The TCR was taken from an adult in good health. The chain joins TRBV4-3 to TRBJ1-1; weak D call: TRBD1 (5 bases). This material consisted of peripheral blood, taken on day 0 of AZD1222 vaccination. The CDR3 is CASSQDGSGPGPEAFF. Written as DNA, the CDR3 is TGCGCCAGCAGCCAAGATGGGTCGGGGCCGGGTCCTGAAGCTTTCTTT.